This T cell receptor (beta chain) comes out of a study of blood T cells in healthy people across ages. Study-level findings and limits: Getting older went along with TCR beta diversity per million T cells dropping roughly linearly.

Germline V gene data show CDR1 as SGHDN and CDR2 as FVKESK. The CDR3 is 13 residues long. Trimming took 0 bases from V and 8 from J, leaving 9 bases between them. In regard to this clonotype: Its antigen is as yet unknown.

Next came a second PCR, run for about 7 to 11 cycles, which used a sample-barcoded 5' primer along with a J-beta primer mix. Each CDR3 protein gets one entry after TCRdb re-called the 5' RACE reads with MiXCR. The sample has around 1,800,000 distinct CDR3 sequences, about 39% seen once. This sequence was found in a human donor in good health. Sequencing used blood. The J gene is TRBJ2-3, the V gene TRBV14; no reliable D call. The CDR3 DNA sequence: TGTGCCAGCAGCCAAGATCATACGAGTACGCAGTATTTT. Translated, it gives CASSQDHTSTQYF.